The clone carrying this TCR beta chain has a handful of counts. This entry is derived from a study of blood T cells in healthy people across ages. A J-beta primer mix and a sample-barcoded 5' primer were used in a second PCR of about 7 to 12 cycles. In TCRdb, the 5' RACE reads were re-called with MiXCR into one record per CDR3 protein. In the table there are over 1,500,000 distinct CDR3 sequences, about 39% of which are singletons. Trimming cost V 2 bases and J 5 bases, with 12 bases left between them. The CDR3 totals 14 residues. Germline CDR1 reads SGHTA; CDR2 reads FQGNSA. This chain connects TRBV7-2 to TRBJ1-2; D possibly corresponds to TRBD1 (6 bases). This receptor was obtained from a human donor in good health. The sequenced sample was blood. CDR3 nucleotides: TGTGCCAGCAGCTTATCGACAGGCCTGTATGGCTACACCTTC. Translating gives CASSLSTGLYGYTF.